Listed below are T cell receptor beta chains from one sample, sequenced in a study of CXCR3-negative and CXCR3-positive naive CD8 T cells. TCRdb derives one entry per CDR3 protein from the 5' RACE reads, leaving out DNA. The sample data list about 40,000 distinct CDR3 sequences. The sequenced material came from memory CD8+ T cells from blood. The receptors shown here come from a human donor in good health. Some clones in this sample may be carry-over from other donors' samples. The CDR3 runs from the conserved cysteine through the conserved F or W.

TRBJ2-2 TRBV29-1 CSVRHRDRGNTGELFF
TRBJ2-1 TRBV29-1 CSVEGLAGVSPYNEQFF
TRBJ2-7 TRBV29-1 CSVEEGPGWGSYEQYF
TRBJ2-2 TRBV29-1 CSFRRSPDTGELFF
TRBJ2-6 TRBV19 CASSIHGTSGANVLTF
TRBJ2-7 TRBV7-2 CASSIRQGYEQYF
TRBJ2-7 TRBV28 CASTGSDSYEQYF
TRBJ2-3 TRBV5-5 CASRGGSEDTQYF
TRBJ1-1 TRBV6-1 CASSEDTGGNTEAFF
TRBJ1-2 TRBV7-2 CASSGTGVINGYTF
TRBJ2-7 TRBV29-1 CSVVWTGSYEQYF
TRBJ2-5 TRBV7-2 CASSLRLAGGLSRETQYF
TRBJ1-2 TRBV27 CASSLYPGENYGYTF
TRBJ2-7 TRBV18 CASSPGTDYEQYF
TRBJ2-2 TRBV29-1 CSAEHPNTGELFF
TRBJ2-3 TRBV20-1 CSAPGLAGGPADTQYF
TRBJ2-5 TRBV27 CASSFDSSEETQYF
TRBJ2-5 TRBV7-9 CASSLGRQETQYF
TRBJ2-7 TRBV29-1 CSAMQGVAYEQYF
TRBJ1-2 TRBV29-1 CSVEKDPEGAYGYTF
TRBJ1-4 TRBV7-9 CASSRPFEEGEKLFF
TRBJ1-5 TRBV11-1 CASSFGTGEGQPQHF
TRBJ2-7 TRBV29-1 CSVVDGRNSYEQYF
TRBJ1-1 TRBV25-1 CASETGNTEAFF
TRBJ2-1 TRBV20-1 CSARDRDRFNEQFF
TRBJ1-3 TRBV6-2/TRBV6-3 CASTGSGNTIYF
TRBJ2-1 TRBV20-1 CSARDPLAANNEQFF
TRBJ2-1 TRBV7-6 CASSLVPAGDSYNEQFF